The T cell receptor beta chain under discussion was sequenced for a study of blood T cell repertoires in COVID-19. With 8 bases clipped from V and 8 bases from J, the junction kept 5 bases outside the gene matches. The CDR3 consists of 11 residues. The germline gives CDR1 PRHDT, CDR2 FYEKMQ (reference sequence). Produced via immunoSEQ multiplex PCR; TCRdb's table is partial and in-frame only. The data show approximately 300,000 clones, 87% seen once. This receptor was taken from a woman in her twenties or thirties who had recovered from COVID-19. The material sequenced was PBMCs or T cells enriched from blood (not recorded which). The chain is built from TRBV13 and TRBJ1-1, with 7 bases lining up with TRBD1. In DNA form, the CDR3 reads TGTGCCAGCGGCAGGGGGGCAGAAGCTTTCTTT. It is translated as CASGRGAEAFF.